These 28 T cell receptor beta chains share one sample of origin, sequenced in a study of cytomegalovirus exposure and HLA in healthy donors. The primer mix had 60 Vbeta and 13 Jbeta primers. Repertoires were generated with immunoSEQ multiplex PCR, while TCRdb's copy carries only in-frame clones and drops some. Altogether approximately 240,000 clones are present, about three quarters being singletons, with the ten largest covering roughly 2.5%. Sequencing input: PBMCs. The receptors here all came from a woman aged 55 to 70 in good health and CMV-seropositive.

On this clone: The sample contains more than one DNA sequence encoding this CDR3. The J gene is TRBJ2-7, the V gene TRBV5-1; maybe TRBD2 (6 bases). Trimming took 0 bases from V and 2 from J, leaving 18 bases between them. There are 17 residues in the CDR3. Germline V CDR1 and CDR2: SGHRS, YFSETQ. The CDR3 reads CASSLVGRRGGTYEQYF. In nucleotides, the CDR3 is TGCGCCAGCAGCTTGGTAGGTCGGCGGGGAGGAACCTACGAGCAGTACTTC.

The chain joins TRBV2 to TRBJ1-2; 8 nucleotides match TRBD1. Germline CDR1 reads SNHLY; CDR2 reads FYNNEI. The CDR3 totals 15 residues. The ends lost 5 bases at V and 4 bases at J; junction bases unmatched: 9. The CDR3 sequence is CASSSRSGGVYGYTF. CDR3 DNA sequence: TGTGCCAGCAGTTCTCGGTCAGGGGGCGTCTATGGCTACACCTTC.

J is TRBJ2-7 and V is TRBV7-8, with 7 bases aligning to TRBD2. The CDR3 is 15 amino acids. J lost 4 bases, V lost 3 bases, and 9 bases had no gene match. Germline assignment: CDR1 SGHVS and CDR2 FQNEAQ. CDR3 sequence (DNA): TGTGCCAGCAGCTTTCCCGGGACTACCTTATACGAGCAGTACTTC. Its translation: CASSFPGTTLYEQYF.

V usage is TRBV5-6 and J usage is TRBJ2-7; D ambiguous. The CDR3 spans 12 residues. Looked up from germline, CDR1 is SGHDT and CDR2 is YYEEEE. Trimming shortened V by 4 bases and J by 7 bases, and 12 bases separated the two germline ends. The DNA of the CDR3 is TGTGCCAGCAGCCCCGGTCAGGATGAGCAGTACTTC. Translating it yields CASSPGQDEQYF.

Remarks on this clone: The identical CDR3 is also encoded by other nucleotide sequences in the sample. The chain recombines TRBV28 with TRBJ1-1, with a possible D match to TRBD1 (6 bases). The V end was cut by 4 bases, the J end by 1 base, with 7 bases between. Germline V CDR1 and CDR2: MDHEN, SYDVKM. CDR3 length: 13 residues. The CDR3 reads CASSSGQNTEAFF. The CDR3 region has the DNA TGTGCCAGCAGTTCGGGACAGAACACTGAAGCTTTCTTT.

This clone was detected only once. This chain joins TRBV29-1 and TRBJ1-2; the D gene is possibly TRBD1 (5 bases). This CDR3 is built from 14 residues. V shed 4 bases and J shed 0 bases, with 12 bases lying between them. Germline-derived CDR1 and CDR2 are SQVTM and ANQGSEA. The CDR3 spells CSVAGGKTNYGYTF. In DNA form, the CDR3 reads TGCAGCGTTGCGGGGGGTAAAACTAACTATGGCTACACCTTC. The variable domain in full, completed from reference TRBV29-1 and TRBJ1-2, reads SAVISQKPSRDICQRGTSLTIQCQVDSQVTMMFWYRQQPGQSLTLIATANQGSEATYESGFVIDKFPISRPNLTFSTLTVSNMSPEDSSIYLCSVAGGKTNYGYTFGSGTRLTVV.

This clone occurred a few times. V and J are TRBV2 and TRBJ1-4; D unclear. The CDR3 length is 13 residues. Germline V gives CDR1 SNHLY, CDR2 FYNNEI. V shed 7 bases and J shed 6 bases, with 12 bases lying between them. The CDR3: CASTPSVYEKLFF. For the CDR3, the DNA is TGTGCCAGCACCCCCTCGGTATATGAAAAACTGTTTTTT.

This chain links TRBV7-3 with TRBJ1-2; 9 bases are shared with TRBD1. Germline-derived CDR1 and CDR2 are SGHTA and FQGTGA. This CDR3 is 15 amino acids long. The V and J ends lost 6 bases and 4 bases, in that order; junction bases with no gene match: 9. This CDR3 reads CASRETGGPGYGYTF. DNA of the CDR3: TGTGCCAGCAGGGAAACAGGGGGCCCGGGCTATGGCTACACCTTC. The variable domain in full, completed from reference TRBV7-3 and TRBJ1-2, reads GAGVSQTPSNKVTEKGKYVELRCDPISGHTALYWYRQSLGQGPEFLIYFQGTGAADDSGLPNDRFFAVRPEGSVSTLKIQRTERGDSAVYLCASRETGGPGYGYTFGSGTRLTVV.

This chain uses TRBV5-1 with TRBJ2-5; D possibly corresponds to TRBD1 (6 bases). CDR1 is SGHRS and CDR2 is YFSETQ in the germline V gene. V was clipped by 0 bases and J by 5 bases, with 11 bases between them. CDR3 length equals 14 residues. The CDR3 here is CASSLEQGLETQYF. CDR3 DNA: TGCGCCAGCAGCTTGGAACAGGGCCTGGAGACCCAGTACTTC.

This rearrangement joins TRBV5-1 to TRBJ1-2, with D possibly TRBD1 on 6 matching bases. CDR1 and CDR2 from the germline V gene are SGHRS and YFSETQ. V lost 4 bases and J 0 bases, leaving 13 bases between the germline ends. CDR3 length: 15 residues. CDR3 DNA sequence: TGCGCCAGCAGCCAAAGGACAGCCCCTAACTATGGCTACACCTTC. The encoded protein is CASSQRTAPNYGYTF.

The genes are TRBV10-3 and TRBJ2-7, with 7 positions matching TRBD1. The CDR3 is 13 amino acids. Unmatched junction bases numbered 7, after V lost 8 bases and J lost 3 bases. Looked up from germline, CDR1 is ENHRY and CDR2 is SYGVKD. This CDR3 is CAIRDRAGYEQYF. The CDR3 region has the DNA TGTGCCATCCGAGACAGGGCGGGCTACGAGCAGTACTTC.

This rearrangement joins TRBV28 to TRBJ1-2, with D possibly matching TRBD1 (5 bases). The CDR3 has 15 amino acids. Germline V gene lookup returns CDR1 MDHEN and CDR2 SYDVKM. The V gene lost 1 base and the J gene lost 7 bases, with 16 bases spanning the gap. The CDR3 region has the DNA TGTGCCAGCAGTTTATTTGACAGCCGAGGATCTGGCTACACCTTC. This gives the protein CASSLFDSRGSGYTF.

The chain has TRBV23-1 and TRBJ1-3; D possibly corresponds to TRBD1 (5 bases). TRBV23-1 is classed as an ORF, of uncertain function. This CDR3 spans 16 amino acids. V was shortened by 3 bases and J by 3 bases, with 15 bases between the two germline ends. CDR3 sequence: CASSHAAAGHGNTIYF. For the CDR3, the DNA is TGCGCCAGCAGTCACGCGGCCGCCGGACATGGAAACACCATATATTTT.

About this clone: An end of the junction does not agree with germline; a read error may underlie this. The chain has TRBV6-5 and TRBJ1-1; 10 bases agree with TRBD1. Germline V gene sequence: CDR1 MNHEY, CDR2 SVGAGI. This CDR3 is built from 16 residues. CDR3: CAGSYLWTGGNTEAFF. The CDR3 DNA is TGTGCCGGCAGTTACTTATGGACAGGGGGAAACACTGAAGCTTTCTTT.

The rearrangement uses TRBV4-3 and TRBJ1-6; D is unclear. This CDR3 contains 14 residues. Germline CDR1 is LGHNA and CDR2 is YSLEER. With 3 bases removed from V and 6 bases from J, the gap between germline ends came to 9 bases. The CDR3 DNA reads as TGCGCCAGCAGCCACGGAGAGGTTAATTCACCCCTCCACTTT. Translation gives CASSHGEVNSPLHF.

CDR3 DNA sequence: TGCGCCAGCAGCTTAGTGAGCACTAGCTCCTACGAGCAGTACTTC. It yields the protein CASSLVSTSSYEQYF. The chain employs TRBV5-1 and TRBJ2-7, with D maybe TRBD2 (5 bases). The V end lost 2 bases, the J end lost 0 bases, and 12 bases lay between the germline ends. The CDR3 sequence is 15 residues long. Germline V gene sequence: CDR1 SGHRS, CDR2 YFSETQ.

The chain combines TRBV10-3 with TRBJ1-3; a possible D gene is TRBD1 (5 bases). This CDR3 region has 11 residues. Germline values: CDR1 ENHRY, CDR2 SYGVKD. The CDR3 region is CAAGTGNTIYF. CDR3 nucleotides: TGTGCTGCAGGGACTGGAAACACCATATATTTT.

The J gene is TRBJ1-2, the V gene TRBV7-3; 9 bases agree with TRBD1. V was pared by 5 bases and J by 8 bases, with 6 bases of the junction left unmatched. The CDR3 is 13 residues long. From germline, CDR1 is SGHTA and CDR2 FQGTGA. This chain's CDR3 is CASSPTGGAGYTF. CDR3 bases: TGTGCCAGCAGCCCTACAGGGGGCGCCGGCTACACCTTC. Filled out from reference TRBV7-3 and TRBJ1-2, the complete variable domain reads GAGVSQTPSNKVTEKGKYVELRCDPISGHTALYWYRQSLGQGPEFLIYFQGTGAADDSGLPNDRFFAVRPEGSVSTLKIQRTERGDSAVYLCASSPTGGAGYTFGSGTRLTVV.

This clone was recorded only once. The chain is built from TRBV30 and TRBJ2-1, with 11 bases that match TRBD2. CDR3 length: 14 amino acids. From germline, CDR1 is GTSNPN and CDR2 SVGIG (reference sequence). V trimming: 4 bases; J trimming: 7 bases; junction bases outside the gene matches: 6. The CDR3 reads CAWILAGGRNEQFF. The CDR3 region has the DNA TGTGCCTGGATCTTAGCGGGGGGGCGGAATGAGCAGTTCTTC. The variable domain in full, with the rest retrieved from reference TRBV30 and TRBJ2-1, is SQTIHQWPATLVQPVGSPLSLECTVEGTSNPNLYWYRQAAGRGLQLLFYSVGIGQISSEVPQNLSASRPQDRQFILSSKKLLLSDSGFYLCAWILAGGRNEQFFGPGTRLTVL.

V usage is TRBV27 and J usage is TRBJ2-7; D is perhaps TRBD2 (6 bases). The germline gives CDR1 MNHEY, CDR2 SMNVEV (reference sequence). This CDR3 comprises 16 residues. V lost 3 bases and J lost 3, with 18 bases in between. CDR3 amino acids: CASSFRAQGGNYEQYF. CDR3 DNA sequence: TGTGCCAGCAGTTTTAGGGCTCAGGGCGGGAACTACGAGCAGTACTTC.

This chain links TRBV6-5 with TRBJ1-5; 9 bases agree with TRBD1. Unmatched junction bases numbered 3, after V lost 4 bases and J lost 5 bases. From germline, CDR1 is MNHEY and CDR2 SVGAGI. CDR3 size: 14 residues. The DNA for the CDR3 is TGTGCCAGCAGTTTACAGGGGGCTGATCAGCCCCAGCATTTT. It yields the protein CASSLQGADQPQHF.

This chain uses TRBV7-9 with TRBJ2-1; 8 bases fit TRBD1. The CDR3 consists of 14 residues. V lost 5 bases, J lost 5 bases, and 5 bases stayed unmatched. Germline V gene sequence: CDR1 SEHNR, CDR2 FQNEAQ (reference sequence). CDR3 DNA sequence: TGTGCCAGCAGCCACCGGGACAGGAACAATGAGCAGTTCTTC. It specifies CASSHRDRNNEQFF. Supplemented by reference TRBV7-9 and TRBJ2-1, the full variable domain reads DTGVSQNPRHKITKRGQNVTFRCDPISEHNRLYWYRQTLGQGPEFLTYFQNEAQLEKSRLLSDRFSAERPKGSFSTLEIQRTEQGDSAMYLCASSHRDRNNEQFFGPGTRLTVL.

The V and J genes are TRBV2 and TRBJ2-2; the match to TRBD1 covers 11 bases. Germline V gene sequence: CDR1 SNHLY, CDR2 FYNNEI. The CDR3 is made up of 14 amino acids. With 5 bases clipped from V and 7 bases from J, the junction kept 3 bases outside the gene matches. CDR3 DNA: TGTGCCAGCAGTAGGGACAGGGGGAACGGGGAGCTGTTTTTT. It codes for CASSRDRGNGELFF.

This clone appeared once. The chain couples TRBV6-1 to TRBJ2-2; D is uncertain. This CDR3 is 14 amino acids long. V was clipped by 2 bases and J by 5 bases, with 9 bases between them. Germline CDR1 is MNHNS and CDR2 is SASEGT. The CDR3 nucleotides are TGTGCCAGCAGTGAATTTGGAGAAACCGGGGAGCTGTTTTTT. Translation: CASSEFGETGELFF.

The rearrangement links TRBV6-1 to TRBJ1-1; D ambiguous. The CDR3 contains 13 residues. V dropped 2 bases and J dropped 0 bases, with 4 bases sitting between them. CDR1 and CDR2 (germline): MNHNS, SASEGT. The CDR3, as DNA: TGTGCCAGCAGTGAACTCGTGAACACTGAAGCTTTCTTT. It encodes CASSELVNTEAFF.

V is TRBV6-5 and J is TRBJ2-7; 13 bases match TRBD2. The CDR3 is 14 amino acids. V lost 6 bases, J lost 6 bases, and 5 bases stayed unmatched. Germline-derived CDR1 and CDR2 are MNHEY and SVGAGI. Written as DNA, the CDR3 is TGTGCCAGCAGGGGGACTAGCGGGATGGGCGAGCAGTACTTC. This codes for CASRGTSGMGEQYF.

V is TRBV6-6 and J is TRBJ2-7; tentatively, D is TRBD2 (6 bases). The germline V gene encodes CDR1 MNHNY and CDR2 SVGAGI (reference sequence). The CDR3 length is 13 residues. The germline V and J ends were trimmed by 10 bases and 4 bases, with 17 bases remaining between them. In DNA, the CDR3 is TGTGCCACTCTCGGGGGTGGGAGATACGAGCAGTACTTC. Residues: CATLGGGRYEQYF.

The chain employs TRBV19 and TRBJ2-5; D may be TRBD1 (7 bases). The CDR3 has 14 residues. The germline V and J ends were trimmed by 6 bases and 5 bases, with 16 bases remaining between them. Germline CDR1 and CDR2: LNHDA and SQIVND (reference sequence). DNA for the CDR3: TGTGCCAGTAGGGATGGGGGGACAGAGGAGACCCAGTACTTC. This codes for CASRDGGTEETQYF.